The entry below describes one T cell receptor beta chain. The antigen is unknown. Primers included in the PCR were 60 Vbeta and 13 Jbeta primers. The repertoire was sequenced with immunoSEQ multiplex PCR; TCRdb's copy has only in-frame clones and lacks some. This sample has about 190,000 clones, with 75% to 80% found just once. This entry is derived from a study of cytomegalovirus exposure and HLA in healthy donors. Study-level information: Among the 370 or so donors who were genotyped, approximately 83% fell in the genetic ancestry cluster that is associated with self-reported Caucasian donors.

Whole-study findings and limits: In a later analysis, TCR beta V- and J-gene trimming was associated with a missense DCLRE1C variant. Rarity marked most TCR sequences, yet some public TCRs occurred in many donors.

V was cut by 0 bases and J by 2 bases, with 15 bases left in between. This CDR3 is 17 amino acids long. Germline CDR1 reads SGDLS; CDR2 reads YYNGEE. The sequencing sample was made of PBMCs. J is TRBJ1-3 and V is TRBV9, with D tentatively TRBD1 (5 bases). The clonotype was recovered from a woman under 40 in good health and CMV-seropositive. The CDR3 coding sequence is TGTGCCAGCAGCGTAGGACCGAAGGGGCTAGCTGGAAACACCATATATTTT. This codes for CASSVGPKGLAGNTIYF.